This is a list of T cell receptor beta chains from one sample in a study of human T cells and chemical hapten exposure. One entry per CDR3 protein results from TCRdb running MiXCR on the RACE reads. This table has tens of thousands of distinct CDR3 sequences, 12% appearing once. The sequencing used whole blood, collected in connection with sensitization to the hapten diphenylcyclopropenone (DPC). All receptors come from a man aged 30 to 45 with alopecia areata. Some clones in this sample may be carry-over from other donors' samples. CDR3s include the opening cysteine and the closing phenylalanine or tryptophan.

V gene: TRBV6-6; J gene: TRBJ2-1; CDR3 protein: CASELLGGRGVYNEQFF
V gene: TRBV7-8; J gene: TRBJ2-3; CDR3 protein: CASSSWGGANTDTQYF
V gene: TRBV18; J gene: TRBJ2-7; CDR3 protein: CASSRLNRYEQYF
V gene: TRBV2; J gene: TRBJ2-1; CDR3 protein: CASTRRAGGIYNEQFF
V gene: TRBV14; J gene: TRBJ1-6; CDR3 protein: CASSQFNSPLHF
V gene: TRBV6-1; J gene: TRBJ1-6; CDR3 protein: CASSEAPGGPGNSPLHF
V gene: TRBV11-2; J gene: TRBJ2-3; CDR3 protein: CASSPPFVKTQYF
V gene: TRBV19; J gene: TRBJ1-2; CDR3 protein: CASSANKDEAVFGYTF
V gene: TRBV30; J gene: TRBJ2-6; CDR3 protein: CACGPANVLTF
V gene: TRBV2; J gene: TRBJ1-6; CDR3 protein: CASRGGIGPGNSPLHF
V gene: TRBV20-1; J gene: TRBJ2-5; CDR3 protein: CSARGYPSGVGETQYF
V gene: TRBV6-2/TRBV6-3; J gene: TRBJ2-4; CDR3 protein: CASRGQGGKNIQYF
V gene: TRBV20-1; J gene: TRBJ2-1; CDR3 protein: CSPLPGISQNEQFF
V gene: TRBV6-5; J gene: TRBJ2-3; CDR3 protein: CASRKQGAPGKDTQYF
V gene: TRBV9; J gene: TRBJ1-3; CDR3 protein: CASSVVGGSAGNTIYF
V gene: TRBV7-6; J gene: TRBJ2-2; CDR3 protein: CASSLGGLAANTGELFF
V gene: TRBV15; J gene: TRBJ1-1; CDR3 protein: CATSDRLNTEAFF
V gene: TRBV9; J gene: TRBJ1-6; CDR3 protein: CASSADSIQNSPLHF
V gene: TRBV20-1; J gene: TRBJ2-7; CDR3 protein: CSARGQAGGVYEQYF
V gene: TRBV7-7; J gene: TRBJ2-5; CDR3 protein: CASSPGHHQETQYF
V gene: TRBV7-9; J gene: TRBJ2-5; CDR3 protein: CASSGRPGTQYF
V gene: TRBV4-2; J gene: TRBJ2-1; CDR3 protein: CASSQEGTSGGRYNEQFF
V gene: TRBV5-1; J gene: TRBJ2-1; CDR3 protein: CASSPLAHPGQGAIEQFF
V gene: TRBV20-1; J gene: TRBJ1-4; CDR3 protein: CSARGEGASEKLFF
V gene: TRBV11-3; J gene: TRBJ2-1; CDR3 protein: CASSLADSNKQFF
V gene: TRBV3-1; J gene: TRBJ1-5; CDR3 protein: CASSSGHSTSNQPQHF
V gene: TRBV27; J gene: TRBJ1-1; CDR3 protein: CASSTNDGYTEAFF
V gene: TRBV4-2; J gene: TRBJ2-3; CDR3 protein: CASSQDSAGGTDTQYF
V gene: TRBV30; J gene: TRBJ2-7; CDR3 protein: CAWSGAPIYEQYF
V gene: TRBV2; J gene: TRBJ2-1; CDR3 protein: CASSEQHNEQFF
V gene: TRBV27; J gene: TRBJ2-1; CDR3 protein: CASSLSRGGYNEQFF
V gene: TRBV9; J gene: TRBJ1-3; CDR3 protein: CASSVAGVENTIYF
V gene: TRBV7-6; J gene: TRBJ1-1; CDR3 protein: CASSLAQGTVPGTEAFF
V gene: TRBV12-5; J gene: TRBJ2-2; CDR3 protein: CASGLQGFTGELFF
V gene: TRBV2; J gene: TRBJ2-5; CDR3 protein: CASSEEGRVAQYF
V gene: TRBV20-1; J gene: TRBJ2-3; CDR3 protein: CSARDPGGRTDTQYF
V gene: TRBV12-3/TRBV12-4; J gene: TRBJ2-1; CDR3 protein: CASSLGQWSSYNEQFF
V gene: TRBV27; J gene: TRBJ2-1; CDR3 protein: CASSYQGSYNEQFF
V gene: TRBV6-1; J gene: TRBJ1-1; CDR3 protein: CASSEPLAAFF
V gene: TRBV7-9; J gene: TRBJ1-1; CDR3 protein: CASSPAPEAFF
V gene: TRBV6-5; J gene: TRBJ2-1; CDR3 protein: CASSSDILEIYNEQFF
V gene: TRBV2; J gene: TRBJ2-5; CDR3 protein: CASSADQVETQYF
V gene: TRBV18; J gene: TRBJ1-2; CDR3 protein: CASSADGGYTF
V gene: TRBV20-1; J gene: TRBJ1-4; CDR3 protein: CSASTGGADNEKLFF
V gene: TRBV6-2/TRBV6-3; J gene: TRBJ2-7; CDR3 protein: CASSPTGIREQYF
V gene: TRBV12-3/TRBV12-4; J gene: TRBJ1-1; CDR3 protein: CASSFSTGATEAFF
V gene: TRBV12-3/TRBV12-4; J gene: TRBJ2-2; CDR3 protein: CASSLGGSYRGSNTGELFF
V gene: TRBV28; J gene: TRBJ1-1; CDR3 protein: CASSLPDRLNTEAFF
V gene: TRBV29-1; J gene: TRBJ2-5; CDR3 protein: CSARVETQYF
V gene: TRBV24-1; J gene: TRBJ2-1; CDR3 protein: CATSDETSGGAGEQFF
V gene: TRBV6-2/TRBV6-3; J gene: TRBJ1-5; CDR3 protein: CASSRDRAGGNQPQHF
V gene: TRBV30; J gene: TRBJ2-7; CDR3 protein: CAWSTLGRGLNEQYF